The 26 T cell receptor beta chains below were found in one sample sequenced in a study of vaccination and CD4 T cells after COVID-19. The sample's treatment: roughly 10-day PBMC culture with coronavirus spike peptide pools or control peptides (ViraFEST assay). For these TCRs, the target antigens are not known. Sequenced with the Oncomine TCR Beta short-read assay was DNA taken from cultured CD4+ T cells. TCRdb reprocessed the PCR reads via MiXCR and lists one record per CDR3 protein. Of 20,000 to 25,000 distinct CDR3 sequences listed, 60% are singletons. The sample was CD4+ T cells from blood, cultured in vitro, taken after SARS-CoV-2 vaccination. The receptor source for this set is a human donor who received a COVID-19 vaccine.

This clonotype was seen more than once but under ten times. The rearrangement links TRBV12-3 or TRBV12-4 to TRBJ1-6; D is possibly TRBD1 (5 bases). This CDR3 has 13 residues. The ends were cut back, 5 bases at V and 5 bases at J, with 7 bases in the middle. The CDR3 loop reads CASSPRDNSPLHF. In nucleotides, the CDR3 is TGTGCCAGCAGTCCCAGGGATAATTCACCCCTCCACTTT.

The chain links TRBV5-1 to TRBJ2-5, with D tentatively TRBD1 (6 bases). The CDR3 consists of 14 residues. V was trimmed by 5 bases and J by 0 bases, leaving 11 bases between them. Germline V lookup: CDR1 SGHRS, CDR2 YFSETQ. The CDR3 here is CASRGQIDQETQYF. CDR3 sequence (DNA): TGCGCCAGCAGGGGACAAATCGACCAAGAGACCCAGTACTTC.

This chain uses TRBV7-9 with TRBJ1-5, with 7 bases identical to TRBD1. Germline-derived CDR1 and CDR2 are SEHNR and FQNEAQ (reference sequence). The J segment lost 4 bases and the V segment lost 5 bases, leaving 5 bases of the junction unmatched. The CDR3 runs to 14 residues. The CDR3 coding sequence is TGTGCCAGCAGCGGGGACAGTCCGAATCAGCCCCAGCATTTT. The encoded protein is CASSGDSPNQPQHF.

This clonotype was seen a handful of times. This rearrangement joins TRBV27 to TRBJ2-2, with TRBD1 identical over 9 bases. This CDR3 comprises 15 residues. Germline CDR1 is MNHEY and CDR2 is SMNVEV (reference sequence). With 7 bases clipped from V and 5 bases from J, the junction kept 8 bases outside the gene matches. CDR3 sequence: CASTTGQGITGELFF. As DNA, the CDR3 is TGTGCCAGCACCACGGGACAGGGTATAACCGGGGAGCTGTTTTTT.

In its sample, this clonotype was seen once. This chain connects TRBV24-1 to TRBJ1-1; possible D gene TRBD1, 6 bases. V was cut by 7 bases and J by 3 bases, with 14 bases left in between. Per the germline V gene, CDR1 is KGHDR and CDR2 is SFDVKD. This CDR3 is 14 amino acids long. CDR3 nucleotides: TGTGCCACCAGGGCTGAGGGGGTCGACACTGAAGCTTTCTTT. Translated: CATRAEGVDTEAFF.

This chain uses TRBV6-5 with TRBJ2-7; 12 bases align to TRBD2. Germline CDR1 and CDR2: MNHEY and SVGAGI. CDR3 size: 16 residues. V lost 0 bases and J lost 5; bases outside the gene matches: 5. This chain's CDR3 is CASSYSGTSGLHEQYF. In nucleotides, the CDR3 is TGTGCCAGCAGTTACTCCGGGACTAGCGGGCTCCACGAGCAGTACTTC.

This clonotype was seen more than once but under ten times. CDR3 protein: CATSAAGGYEQYF. CDR3 nucleotides: TGTGCCACCAGTGCAGCAGGAGGCTACGAGCAGTACTTC. The rearrangement joins TRBV24-1 to TRBJ2-7, with D possibly being TRBD2 (5 bases). V was trimmed by 5 bases and J by 3 bases, leaving 10 bases between them. Germline loops: CDR1 KGHDR, CDR2 SFDVKD. The CDR3 is made up of 13 amino acids.

CDR3 sequence: CASSPLGIFTDTQYF. The DNA of the CDR3 is TGCGCCAGCAGCCCCCTGGGGATCTTCACAGATACGCAGTATTTT. The J gene is TRBJ2-3, the V gene TRBV4-1; D unresolved. The CDR3 has 15 residues. The germline V and J ends were trimmed by 4 bases and 2 bases, with 13 bases remaining between them. Germline CDR1 is MGHRA and CDR2 is YSYEKL.

This clonotype was seen just once. J is TRBJ2-3 and V is TRBV7-6, with 10 bases lining up with TRBD2. V lost 5 bases and J lost 4; bases outside the gene matches: 12. The germline V gene has CDR1 SGHVS and CDR2 FNYEAQ. This CDR3 is built from 17 residues. In DNA, the CDR3 is TGTGCCAGCAGCCCAGGGTCCACCCTAGCGGGGGCAGATACGCAGTATTTT. Protein sequence: CASSPGSTLAGADTQYF.

The chain has TRBV12-3 or TRBV12-4 and TRBJ1-5; 9 bases fit TRBD1. The CDR3 is 15 residues long. V trimming: 6 bases; J trimming: 3 bases; junction bases outside the gene matches: 6. CDR3 in DNA: TGTGCCAGCAGAGCCGACAGGGGGAACAATCAGCCCCAGCATTTT. This sequence encodes CASRADRGNNQPQHF.

The V and J genes are TRBV4-2 and TRBJ1-2; no reliable D call. Germline V lookup: CDR1 LGHNA, CDR2 YNFKEQ. There are 13 residues in the CDR3. V lost 0 bases to trimming and J lost 1 base, with 3 bases between them. CDR3 residues: CASSQDGNYGYTF. DNA for the CDR3: TGTGCCAGCAGCCAAGACGGTAACTATGGCTACACCTTC.

This chain links TRBV30 with TRBJ1-2; 11 bases map to TRBD1. V was pared by 2 bases and J by 2 bases, with 7 bases of the junction left unmatched. This CDR3 comprises 16 residues. Germline-derived CDR1 and CDR2 are GTSNPN and SVGIG (reference sequence). The CDR3 is CAWSHGQGAVNYGYTF. CDR3 coding DNA: TGTGCCTGGAGTCACGGACAGGGGGCTGTCAACTATGGCTACACCTTC.

The chain recombines TRBV28 with TRBJ1-5; D is possibly TRBD1 (5 bases). Between the trimmed V and J ends, which lost 5 bases and 0 bases, there was a span of 11 bases. This CDR3 spans 15 amino acids. Germline CDR1 and CDR2: MDHEN and SYDVKM. CDR3 coding DNA: TGTGCCAGCAGTGTACGGGACGCTAGCAATCAGCCCCAGCATTTT. Translated, it gives CASSVRDASNQPQHF.

The rearrangement uses TRBV19 and TRBJ1-2; 7 nucleotides align to TRBD1. The germline V gene has CDR1 LNHDA and CDR2 SQIVND (reference sequence). V was clipped by 4 bases and J by 2 bases; unmatched bases: 19. CDR3 length: 19 amino acids. CDR3 loop: CASSKQGPTTTIPNYGYTF. CDR3 DNA sequence: TGTGCCAGTAGTAAACAGGGGCCAACAACAACTATTCCCAACTATGGCTACACCTTC.

The chain uses TRBV24-1 and TRBJ2-1, with TRBD2 identical over 11 bases. CDR1 is KGHDR and CDR2 is SFDVKD in the germline V gene. The V and J ends lost 5 bases and 7 bases, in that order; junction bases with no gene match: 9. The CDR3 spans 16 residues. In DNA form, the CDR3 reads TGTGCCACCAGTGTTAGTAGCGGGGGGGCTCGGAATGAGCAGTTCTTC. Translating gives CATSVSSGGARNEQFF.

As concerns this clonotype: One end of the junction does not line up with germline, which may come from a read error. This sequence joins TRBV5-3 and TRBJ1-5; perhaps TRBD1 as D (5 bases). TRBV5-3 has ORF status, its function being uncertain. The CDR3 contains 15 residues. CDR3 bases: TGTGCCAGCAGCTTGGCCGGAGGGGCAAATCAGCCCCAGCATTTT. Its translation: CASSLAGGANQPQHF.

This chain joins TRBV25-1 and TRBJ2-7; D may be TRBD1 or TRBD2 (5 bases each). V lost 4 bases, J lost 2 bases, and 12 bases lay in between. This CDR3 region has 14 residues. CDR1 is MGHDK and CDR2 is SYGVNS in the germline V gene. CDR3 amino acids: CASSVRDGAYEQYF. DNA of the CDR3: TGTGCCAGCAGTGTCCGGGACGGTGCCTACGAGCAGTACTTC.

The table lists this clonotype with a few counts. As DNA, the CDR3 is TGTGCCAGCAGCCCATGGGACAGCCAAGAGACCCAGTACTTC. Protein product: CASSPWDSQETQYF. The chain combines TRBV7-2 with TRBJ2-5; TRBD1 matches at 7 bases. The CDR3 has 14 residues. V was pared by 5 bases and J by 1 base, with 4 bases of the junction left unmatched. Germline V gene sequence: CDR1 SGHTA, CDR2 FQGNSA.

The chain has TRBV24-1 and TRBJ2-2; 11 nucleotides align to TRBD1. Germline V gene data show CDR1 as KGHDR and CDR2 as SFDVKD. This CDR3 has 16 residues. Trimming took 4 bases from V and 5 from J; bases not matched to a gene: 5. The CDR3 sequence is CATSDPDRGHTGELFF. CDR3 nucleotides: TGTGCCACCAGTGACCCGGACAGGGGGCATACCGGGGAGCTGTTTTTT.

J is TRBJ2-5 and V is TRBV24-1; no clear D gene. Trimming left V 4 bases short and J 5 bases short, with 4 bases between. This CDR3 has 11 residues. Germline V gene lookup returns CDR1 KGHDR and CDR2 SFDVKD. Here the CDR3 DNA reads TGTGCCACCAGTGACAGGGAGACCCAGTACTTC. Its translation: CATSDRETQYF.

This clonotype was seen a handful of times. V is TRBV20-1 and J is TRBJ1-5, with D tentatively TRBD1 (6 bases). Deletions cut 0 bases from V and 0 bases from J, with 24 bases between. The CDR3 runs to 20 residues. Germline CDR1 is DFQATT and CDR2 is SNEGSKA (reference sequence). The CDR3 nucleotides are TGCAGTGCTAGAGATACAGGGCCCCCTCTGTGGGGTTATAGCAATCAGCCCCAGCATTTT. Translation gives CSARDTGPPLWGYSNQPQHF.

The chain couples TRBV7-9 to TRBJ1-2, with TRBD1 matching over 8 bases. V was pared by 8 bases and J by 0 bases, with 2 bases of the junction left unmatched. The CDR3 runs to 13 residues. CDR1 and CDR2 from the germline V gene are SEHNR and FQNEAQ (reference sequence). The CDR3 is CASGQGANYGYTF. DNA of the CDR3: TGTGCCAGCGGACAGGGCGCTAACTATGGCTACACCTTC. The complete variable domain, with remaining parts taken from reference TRBV7-9 and TRBJ1-2, reads DTGVSQNPRHKITKRGQNVTFRCDPISEHNRLYWYRQTLGQGPEFLTYFQNEAQLEKSRLLSDRFSAERPKGSFSTLEIQRTEQGDSAMYLCASGQGANYGYTFGSGTRLTVV.

This chain connects TRBV10-1 to TRBJ1-2, with D possibly TRBD1 on 5 matching bases. CDR1 is WNHNN, CDR2 SYGVQD, per germline (reference sequence). Trimming shortened V by 3 bases and J by 5 bases, and 10 bases separated the two germline ends. CDR3 length: 13 residues. CDR3 DNA: TGCGCCAGCAGTGAATGGACAACGTATGGCTACACCTTC. As protein: CASSEWTTYGYTF.

This chain connects TRBV24-1 to TRBJ2-3; a weak D match, TRBD2 (5 bases). Trimming left V 7 bases short and J 4 bases short, with 14 bases between. CDR3 length equals 14 residues. CDR1 is KGHDR and CDR2 is SFDVKD in the germline V gene. The CDR3 region is CATRTSMGPDTQYF. DNA for the CDR3: TGTGCCACCAGAACTAGTATGGGCCCAGATACGCAGTATTTT.

This rearrangement joins TRBV19 to TRBJ2-3; D unclear. With 3 bases removed from V and 5 bases from J, the gap between germline ends came to 6 bases. This CDR3 is built from 12 residues. Germline CDR1 and CDR2: LNHDA and SQIVND (reference sequence). The CDR3 region is CASSIPRDTQYF. The DNA for the CDR3 is TGTGCCAGTAGTATTCCTAGAGATACGCAGTATTTT.

This clonotype was counted once. The chain is built from TRBV6-1 and TRBJ1-5, with D possibly being TRBD1 (6 bases). V shed 4 bases and J shed 3 bases, with 7 bases lying between them. The CDR3 totals 13 residues. Germline CDR1 is MNHNS and CDR2 is SASEGT. CDR3 amino acids: CASSGQDNQPQHF. DNA for the CDR3: TGTGCCAGCAGTGGACAGGACAATCAGCCCCAGCATTTT.